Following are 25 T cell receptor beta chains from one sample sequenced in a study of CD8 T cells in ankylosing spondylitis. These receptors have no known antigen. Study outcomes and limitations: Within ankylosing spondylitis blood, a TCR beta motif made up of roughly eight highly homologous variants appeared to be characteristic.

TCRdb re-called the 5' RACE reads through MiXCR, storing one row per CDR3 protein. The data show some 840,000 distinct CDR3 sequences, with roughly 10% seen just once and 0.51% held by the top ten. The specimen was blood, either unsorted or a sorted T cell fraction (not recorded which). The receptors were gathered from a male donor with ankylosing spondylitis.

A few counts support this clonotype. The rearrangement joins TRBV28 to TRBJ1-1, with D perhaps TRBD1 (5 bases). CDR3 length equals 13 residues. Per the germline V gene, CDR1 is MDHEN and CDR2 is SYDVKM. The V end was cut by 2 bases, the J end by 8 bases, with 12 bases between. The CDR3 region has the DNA TGTGCCAGCAGTTTACCCCAGGGACCCGAAGCTTTCTTT. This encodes CASSLPQGPEAFF.

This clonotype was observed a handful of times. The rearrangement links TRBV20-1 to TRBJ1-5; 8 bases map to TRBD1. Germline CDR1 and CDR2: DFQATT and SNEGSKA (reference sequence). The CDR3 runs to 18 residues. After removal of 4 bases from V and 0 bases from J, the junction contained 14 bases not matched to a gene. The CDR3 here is CSATRQGRGAYSNQPQHF. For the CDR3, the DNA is TGCAGTGCTACCCGACAGGGGAGGGGTGCTTATAGCAATCAGCCCCAGCATTTT.

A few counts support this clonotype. The CDR3 DNA reads TGTGCCAGCAGCTCCCCGGGGACTAGCCCCCTGCAAGAGACCCAGTACTTC. Amino acids: CASSSPGTSPLQETQYF. The V gene is TRBV5-6, the J gene TRBJ2-5, with TRBD2 matching over 9 bases. Germline trimming cut 3 bases from V and 2 bases from J; bases unmatched to any gene: 11. This CDR3 has 17 residues. Germline-derived CDR1 and CDR2 are SGHDT and YYEEEE.

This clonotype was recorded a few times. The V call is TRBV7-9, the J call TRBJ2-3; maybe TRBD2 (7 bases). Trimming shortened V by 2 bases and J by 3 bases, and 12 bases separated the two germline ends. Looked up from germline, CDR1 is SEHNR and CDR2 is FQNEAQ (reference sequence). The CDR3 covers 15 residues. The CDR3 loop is CASSLMGGLTDTQYF. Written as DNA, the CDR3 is TGTGCCAGCAGCTTAATGGGGGGGCTGACAGATACGCAGTATTTT.

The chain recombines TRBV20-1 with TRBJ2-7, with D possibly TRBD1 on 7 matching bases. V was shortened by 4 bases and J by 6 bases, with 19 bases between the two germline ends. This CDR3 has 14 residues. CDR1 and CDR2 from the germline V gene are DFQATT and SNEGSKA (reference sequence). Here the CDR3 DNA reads TGCAGTGCTACAGGAGGGACAGACCCTTTCGAGCAGTACTTC. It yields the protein CSATGGTDPFEQYF.

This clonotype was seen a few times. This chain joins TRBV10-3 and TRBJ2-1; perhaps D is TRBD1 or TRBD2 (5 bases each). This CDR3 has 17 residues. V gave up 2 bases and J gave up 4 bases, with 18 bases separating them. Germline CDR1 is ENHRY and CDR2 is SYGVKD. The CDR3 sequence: CAISERESRDPYNEQFF. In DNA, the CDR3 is TGTGCCATCAGTGAGCGAGAGTCCCGGGACCCGTACAATGAGCAGTTCTTC.

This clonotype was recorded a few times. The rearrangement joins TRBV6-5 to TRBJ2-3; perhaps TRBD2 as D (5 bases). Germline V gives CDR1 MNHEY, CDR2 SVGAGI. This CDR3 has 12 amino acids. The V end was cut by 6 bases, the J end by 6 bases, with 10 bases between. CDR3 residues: CASRSPGDTQYF. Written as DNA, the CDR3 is TGTGCCAGCAGATCCCCGGGGGATACGCAGTATTTT.

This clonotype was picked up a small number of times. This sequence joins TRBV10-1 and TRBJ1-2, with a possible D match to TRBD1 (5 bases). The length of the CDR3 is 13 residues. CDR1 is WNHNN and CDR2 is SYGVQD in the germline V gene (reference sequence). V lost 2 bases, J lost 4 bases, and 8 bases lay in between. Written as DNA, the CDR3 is TGCGCCAGCAGTGAGCTGGGGACCTATGGCTACACCTTC. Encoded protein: CASSELGTYGYTF.

The CDR3 nucleotides read TGTGCCAGCAGTGAATATGGCAGCAAAGGAGAGACCCAGTACTTC. Its translation: CASSEYGSKGETQYF. The V and J genes are TRBV25-1 and TRBJ2-5; D is ambiguous. Germline values: CDR1 MGHDK, CDR2 SYGVNS. The ends were cut back, 0 bases at V and 4 bases at J, with 12 bases in the middle. This CDR3 is built from 15 residues.

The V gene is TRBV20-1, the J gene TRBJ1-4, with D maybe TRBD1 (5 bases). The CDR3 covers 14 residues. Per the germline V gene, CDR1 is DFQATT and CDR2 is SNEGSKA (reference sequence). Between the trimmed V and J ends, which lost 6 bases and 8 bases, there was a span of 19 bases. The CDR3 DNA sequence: TGCAGTGCCCCTGAGCCAGGGCAGGCAGAAAAACTGTTTTTT. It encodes CSAPEPGQAEKLFF.

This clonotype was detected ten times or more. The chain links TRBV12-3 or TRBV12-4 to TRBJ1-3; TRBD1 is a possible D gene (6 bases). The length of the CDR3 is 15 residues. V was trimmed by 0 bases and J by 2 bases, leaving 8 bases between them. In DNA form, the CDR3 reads TGTGCCAGCAGTTTAGCCGCAGGGGCTGGAAACACCATATATTTT. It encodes CASSLAAGAGNTIYF.

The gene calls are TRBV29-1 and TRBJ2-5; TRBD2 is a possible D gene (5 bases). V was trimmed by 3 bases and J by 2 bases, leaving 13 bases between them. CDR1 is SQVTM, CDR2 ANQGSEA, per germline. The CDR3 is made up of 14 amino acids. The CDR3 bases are TGCAGCGTTGATCTGGGGAGCCAGCAAGAGACCCAGTACTTC. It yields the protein CSVDLGSQQETQYF.

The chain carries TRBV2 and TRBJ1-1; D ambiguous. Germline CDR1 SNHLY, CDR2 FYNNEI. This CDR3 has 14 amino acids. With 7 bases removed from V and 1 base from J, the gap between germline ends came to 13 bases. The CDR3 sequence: CASTSDGKNTEAFF. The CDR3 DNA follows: TGTGCCAGCACATCGGACGGGAAGAACACTGAAGCTTTCTTT.

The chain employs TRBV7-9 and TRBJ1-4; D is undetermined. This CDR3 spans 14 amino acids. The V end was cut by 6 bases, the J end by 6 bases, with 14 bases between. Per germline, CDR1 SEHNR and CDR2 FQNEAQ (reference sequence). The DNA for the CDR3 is TGTGCCAGCAGGGAGACAAGCACCCATGAAAAACTGTTTTTT. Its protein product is CASRETSTHEKLFF.

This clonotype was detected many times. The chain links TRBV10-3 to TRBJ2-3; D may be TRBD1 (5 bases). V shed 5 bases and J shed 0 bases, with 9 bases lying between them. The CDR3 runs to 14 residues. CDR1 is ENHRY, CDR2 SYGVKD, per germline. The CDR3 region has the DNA TGTGCCATCAGTCCGACAGTGAGCACAGATACGCAGTATTTT. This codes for CAISPTVSTDTQYF.

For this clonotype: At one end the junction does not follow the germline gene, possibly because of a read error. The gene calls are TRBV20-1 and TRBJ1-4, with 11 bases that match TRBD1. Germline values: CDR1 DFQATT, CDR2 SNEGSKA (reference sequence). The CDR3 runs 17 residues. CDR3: CCASRTGGLLRGEKLFF. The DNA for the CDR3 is TGCTGTGCTAGTAGGACAGGGGGCCTCCTCAGGGGCGAAAAACTGTTTTTT.

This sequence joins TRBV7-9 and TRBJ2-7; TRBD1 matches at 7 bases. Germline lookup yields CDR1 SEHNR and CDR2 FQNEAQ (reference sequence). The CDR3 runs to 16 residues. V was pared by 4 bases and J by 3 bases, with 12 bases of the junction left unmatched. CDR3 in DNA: TGTGCCAGCAGCTATATCCGGTCCGACAGGGACTACGAGCAGTACTTC. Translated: CASSYIRSDRDYEQYF.

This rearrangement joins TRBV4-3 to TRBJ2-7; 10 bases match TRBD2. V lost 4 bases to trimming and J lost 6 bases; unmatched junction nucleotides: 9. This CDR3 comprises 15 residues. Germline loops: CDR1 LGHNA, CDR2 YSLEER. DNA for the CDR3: TGCGCCAGCAGCCTCCAACTAGCGGGGACATCCGAGCAGTACTTC. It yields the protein CASSLQLAGTSEQYF.

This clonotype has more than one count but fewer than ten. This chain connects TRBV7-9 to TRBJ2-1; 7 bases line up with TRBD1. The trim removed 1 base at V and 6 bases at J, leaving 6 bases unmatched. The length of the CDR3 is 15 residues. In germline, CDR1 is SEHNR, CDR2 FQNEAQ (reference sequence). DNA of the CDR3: TGTGCCAGCAGCTTAGGACAGGGAATCGGCAATGAGCAGTTCTTC. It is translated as CASSLGQGIGNEQFF.

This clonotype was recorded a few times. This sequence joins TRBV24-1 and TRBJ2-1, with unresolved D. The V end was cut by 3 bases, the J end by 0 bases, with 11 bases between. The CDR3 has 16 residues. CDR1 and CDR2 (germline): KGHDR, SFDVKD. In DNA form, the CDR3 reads TGTGCCACCAGTGATCCCGACGGAAGCTCCTACAATGAGCAGTTCTTC. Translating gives CATSDPDGSSYNEQFF.

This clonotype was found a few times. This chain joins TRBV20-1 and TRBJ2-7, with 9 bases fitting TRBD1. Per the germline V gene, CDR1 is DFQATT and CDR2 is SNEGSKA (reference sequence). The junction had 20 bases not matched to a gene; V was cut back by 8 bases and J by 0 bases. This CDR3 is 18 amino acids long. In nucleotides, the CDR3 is TGCAGTTTCGCAAACTCGGGACAGGGACCCTTATCCTCCTACGAGCAGTACTTC. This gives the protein CSFANSGQGPLSSYEQYF.

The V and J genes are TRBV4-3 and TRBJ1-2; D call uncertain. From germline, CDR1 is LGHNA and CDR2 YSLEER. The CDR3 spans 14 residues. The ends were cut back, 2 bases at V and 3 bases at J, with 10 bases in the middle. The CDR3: CASSQIIGYYGYTF. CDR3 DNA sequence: TGCGCCAGCAGCCAAATAATCGGATACTATGGCTACACCTTC.

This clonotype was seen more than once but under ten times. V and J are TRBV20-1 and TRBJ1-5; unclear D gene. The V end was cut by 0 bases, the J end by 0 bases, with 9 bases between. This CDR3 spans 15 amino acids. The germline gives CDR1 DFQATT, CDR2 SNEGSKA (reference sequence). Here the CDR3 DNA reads TGCAGTGCTAGAGATTCCGCGTATAGCAATCAGCCCCAGCATTTT. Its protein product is CSARDSAYSNQPQHF.

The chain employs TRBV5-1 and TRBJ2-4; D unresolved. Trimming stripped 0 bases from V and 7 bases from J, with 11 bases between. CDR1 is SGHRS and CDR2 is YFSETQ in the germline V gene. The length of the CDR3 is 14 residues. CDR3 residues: CASSLAGQDNIQYF. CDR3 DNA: TGCGCCAGCAGCTTGGCCGGCCAGGATAACATTCAGTACTTC.

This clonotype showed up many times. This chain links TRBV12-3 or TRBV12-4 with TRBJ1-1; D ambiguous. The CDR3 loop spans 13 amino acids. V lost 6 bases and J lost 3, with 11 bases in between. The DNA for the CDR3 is TGTGCCAGCAGCACCCGGACGTACACTGAAGCTTTCTTT. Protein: CASSTRTYTEAFF.